Here is one T cell receptor beta chain with its context. Every donor was a Caucasian adult from Nashville, Tennessee. This sample stems from a study of shared clonotypes between healthy human individuals. CDR3 length equals 15 residues. Germline V gives CDR1 SGHRS, CDR2 YFSETQ. Trimming removed 2 bases from V and 0 bases from J, with 12 bases in between. Produced via immunoSEQ multiplex PCR; TCRdb's table is partial and in-frame only. The sample yields 2,500,000 or so clones, approximately 93% seen once. The TCR comes from a man between 18 and 29 years old in good health. Some clones in this sample may be carry-over from other donors' samples. This chain connects TRBV5-1 to TRBJ2-7; D not certain. Sequenced sample: naive CD4+ T cells from PBMCs. Subset of the sample: CD45RA+ positively selected. CDR3 residues: CASSFELTASYEQYF. The DNA of the CDR3 is TGCGCCAGCAGCTTCGAGCTTACGGCCTCCTACGAGCAGTACTTC.